Described below is a single T cell receptor (beta chain) sequence and its context. Original data processing: Quantification of nucleated cells was approximated via reference gene primer amplification. Some clones are missing from TCRdb's copy, which holds only in-frame ones; the method was immunoSEQ multiplex PCR. The DNA gave D and trimming, while V, J and clone size come from that table. The table includes hundreds of thousands of clones, roughly 90% detected once. These data are taken from a study of blood T cell repertoires in COVID-19. Overall study: There were acute and convalescent COVID-19 samples, and they came from the United States, Italy and Spain. PBMCs, B-cell-depleted T cells, or T cells provided the cDNA or gDNA that made up the material.

Germline CDR1 SEHNR, CDR2 FQNEAQ (reference sequence). V shed 1 base and J shed 0 bases, with 7 bases lying between them. CDR3 length: 16 amino acids. The receptor was isolated from a woman aged 25 to 39 with active or convalescent COVID-19. The chain links TRBV7-9 to TRBJ1-6; possibly TRBD1 for D (5 bases). Source material: peripheral blood. The CDR3 sequence: CASSLGGGSYNSPLHF. Written as DNA, the CDR3 is TGTGCCAGCAGCTTAGGGGGGGGCTCCTATAATTCACCCCTCCACTTT.